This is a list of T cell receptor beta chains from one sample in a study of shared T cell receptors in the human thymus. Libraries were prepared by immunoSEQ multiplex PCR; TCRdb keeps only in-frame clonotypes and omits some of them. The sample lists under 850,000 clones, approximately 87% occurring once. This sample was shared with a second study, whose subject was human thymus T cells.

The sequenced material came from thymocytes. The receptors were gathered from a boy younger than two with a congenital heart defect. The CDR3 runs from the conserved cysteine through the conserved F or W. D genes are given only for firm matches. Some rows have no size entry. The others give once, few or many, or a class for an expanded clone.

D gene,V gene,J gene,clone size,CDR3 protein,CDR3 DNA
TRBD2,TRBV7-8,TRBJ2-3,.,CASSLAAGVAPDTQYF,TGTGCCAGCAGCTTAGCGGCGGGGGTTGCCCCAGATACGCAGTATTTT
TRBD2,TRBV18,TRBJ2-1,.,CASSPPRSGDYNEQFF,TGTGCCAGCTCACCCCCGAGGAGCGGGGACTACAATGAGCAGTTCTTC
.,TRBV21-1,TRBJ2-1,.,CASSKGTTSGRGDEQFF,TGTGCCAGCAGCAAAGGGACTACTAGCGGGAGAGGAGATGAGCAGTTCTTC
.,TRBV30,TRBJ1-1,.,CAWDRQNTEAFF,TGTGCCTGGGACAGGCAGAACACTGAAGCTTTCTTT
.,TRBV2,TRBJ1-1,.,CASSNPAEAFF,TGTGCCAGCAGTAACCCAGCTGAAGCTTTCTTT
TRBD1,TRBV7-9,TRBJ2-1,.,CASSRTGEGAYNEQFF,TGTGCCAGCAGCCGGACAGGCGAAGGGGCCTACAATGAGCAGTTCTTC
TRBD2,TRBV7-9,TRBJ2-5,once,CASSLVHGGRPTTETQYF,TGTGCCAGCAGCTTAGTACACGGGGGGAGACCCACGACGGAGACCCAGTACTTC
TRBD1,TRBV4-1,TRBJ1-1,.,CASSPDREDTEAFF,TGCGCCAGCAGCCCCGACAGGGAGGACACTGAAGCTTTCTTT
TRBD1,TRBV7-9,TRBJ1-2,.,CASSLKGAGGYTF,TGTGCCAGCAGCTTAAAGGGGGCTGGTGGCTACACCTTC
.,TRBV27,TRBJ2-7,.,CASSRWDSTYEQYF,TGTGCCAGCTCCCGGTGGGACTCCACCTACGAGCAGTACTTC
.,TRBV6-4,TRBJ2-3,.,CASSDSFRGVGVRDTQYF,TGTGCCAGCAGTGACTCTTTTCGAGGAGTAGGGGTTCGGGATACGCAGTATTTT
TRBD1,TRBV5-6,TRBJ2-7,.,CASRHDRGLLYEQYF,TGTGCCAGCAGACACGACAGGGGGCTGTTGTACGAGCAGTACTTC
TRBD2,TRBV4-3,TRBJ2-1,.,CASSHTLTSRGFNEQFF,TGCGCCAGCAGCCACACATTGACTAGCCGTGGGTTCAATGAGCAGTTCTTC
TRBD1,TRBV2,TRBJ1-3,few,CASSERQGDNTIYF,TGTGCCAGCAGTGAAAGACAGGGCGACAACACCATATATTTT
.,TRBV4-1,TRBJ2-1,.,CASSQERGCSYNEQFF,TGCGCCAGCAGCCAAGAAAGGGGGTGCTCCTACAATGAGCAGTTCTTC
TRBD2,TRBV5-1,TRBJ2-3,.,CASSLAGGGTSGTSADTQYF,TGCGCCAGCAGCTTGGCCGGAGGCGGGACTAGCGGGACTTCCGCAGATACGCAGTATTTT
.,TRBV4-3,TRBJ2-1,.,CASRPTLAGTGNEQFF,TGCGCCAGCCGGCCCACCCTAGCCGGCACGGGGAATGAGCAGTTCTTC
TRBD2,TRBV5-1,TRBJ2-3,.,CASSLSSGRAGTDTQYF,TGCGCCAGCAGCCTGAGTAGCGGGAGGGCCGGCACAGATACGCAGTATTTT